The 21 T cell receptor beta chains below all came from one sample that was sequenced in a study of human T cells and chemical hapten exposure. Each CDR3 protein gets one entry after TCRdb re-called the RACE reads with MiXCR. The sample has 180,000 or so distinct CDR3 sequences, around 25% seen once. Stated time point: patch test 3, about 24 weeks after DPC sensitization. Described treatment: therapeutic diphenylcyclopropenone sensitization with weekly scalp DPC. The starting material was whole blood, obtained in connection with sensitization to the hapten diphenylcyclopropenone (DPC). Source of these receptors: a woman aged 40 to 49 with alopecia areata. Some clones in this sample may be carry-over from other donors' samples.

In the case of this clonotype: One end of the junction does not line up with germline, which may come from a read error. The chain employs TRBV28 and TRBJ1-1, with D possibly being TRBD1 (6 bases). Germline CDR1 reads MDHEN; CDR2 reads SYDVKM. The CDR3 sequence is 12 residues long. Here the CDR3 reads CAISLSGGKAFF. The CDR3 DNA sequence: TGTGCCATCAGTTTATCCGGGGGCAAAGCTTTCTTT.

This clonotype has just a few counts. The chain recombines TRBV20-1 with TRBJ1-1; tentatively, D is TRBD1 (6 bases). The V gene's germline CDR1 is DFQATT and CDR2 SNEGSKA (reference sequence). V lost 6 bases and J 0 bases, leaving 11 bases between the germline ends. The CDR3 totals 13 residues. CDR3 amino acids: CSAKWTVNTEAFF. In DNA form, the CDR3 reads TGCAGTGCAAAGTGGACAGTGAACACTGAAGCTTTCTTT.

CDR3 bases: TGTGCCAGCAGTCCAGCAGCGGGGGTAAACACCGGGGAGCTGTTTTTT. Residues: CASSPAAGVNTGELFF. V and J are TRBV27 and TRBJ2-2; 8 nucleotides match TRBD2. The CDR3 runs to 16 residues. Trimming cost V 5 bases and J 2 bases; bases outside gene matches: 7. Germline CDR1 is MNHEY and CDR2 is SMNVEV (reference sequence).

V and J are TRBV6-5 and TRBJ1-1; possibly TRBD1 for D (6 bases). Trimming cost V 8 bases and J 5 bases, with 24 bases left between them. The CDR3 spans 16 residues. The germline gives CDR1 MNHEY, CDR2 SVGAGI. The CDR3 sequence is CASSRSRQWGPTEAFF. The CDR3 region has the DNA TGTGCCAGCTCAAGGTCCCGACAGTGGGGGCCGACTGAAGCTTTCTTT.

In regard to this clonotype: This sequence may be a read error, since a much larger clone differs from it by one base. The V call is TRBV28, the J call TRBJ2-1; 7 bases agree with TRBD2. Germline-derived CDR1 and CDR2 are MDHEN and SYDVKM. V shed 3 bases and J 8 bases; nucleotides not matched to a gene: 7. The CDR3 covers 14 residues. Written as DNA, the CDR3 is TGTGCCAGCAGTTTCGTGGGAGGGTATCATGAGCAGTTCTTC. Its translation is CASSFVGGYHEQFF.

The chain recombines TRBV10-3 with TRBJ2-5; TRBD1 might be the D (6 bases). Deletions cut 0 bases from V and 4 bases from J, with 15 bases between. The CDR3 has 16 residues. Germline V gives CDR1 ENHRY, CDR2 SYGVKD. CDR3 region: CAISESATRGRETQYF. As DNA, the CDR3 is TGTGCCATCAGTGAGTCGGCTACCAGGGGTCGAGAGACCCAGTACTTC.

In this sample, this clonotype turned up once. CDR3 nucleotide sequence: TGTGCCAGCGGGCTAGCGGGAGGCGTCCGAGAGACCCAGTACTTC. Its translation: CASGLAGGVRETQYF. This chain joins TRBV2 and TRBJ2-5; 11 nucleotides align to TRBD2. Germline V lookup: CDR1 SNHLY, CDR2 FYNNEI. The CDR3 extends over 15 amino acids. V lost 8 bases to trimming and J lost 4 bases; unmatched junction nucleotides: 9.

The chain couples TRBV20-1 to TRBJ2-1; 7 nucleotides line up with TRBD1. The germline V gene has CDR1 DFQATT and CDR2 SNEGSKA (reference sequence). Trimming cost V 1 base and J 7 bases; bases outside gene matches: 7. The CDR3 has 14 amino acids. The CDR3 DNA reads TGCAGTGCTAGAGTCGACAGGGCGAGGAATGAGCAGTTCTTC. Its translation is CSARVDRARNEQFF.

The chain employs TRBV10-3 and TRBJ2-3, with TRBD1 matching 10 bases. With V trimmed by 5 bases and J by 6 bases, 8 bases remained unmatched. Germline V gene lookup returns CDR1 ENHRY and CDR2 SYGVKD. The CDR3 is 15 amino acids. CDR3 loop: CAISPPGQGTDTQYF. Written as DNA, the CDR3 is TGTGCCATCAGTCCACCGGGACAGGGGACCGATACGCAGTATTTT.

V and J are TRBV6-5 and TRBJ2-7, with 8 bases matching TRBD1. The ends lost 6 bases at V and 1 base at J; junction bases unmatched: 8. The CDR3 loop spans 15 amino acids. Germline assignment: CDR1 MNHEY and CDR2 SVGAGI. CDR3 amino acids: CASSQGQARSYEQYF. In DNA form, the CDR3 reads TGTGCCAGCAGCCAGGGACAGGCAAGATCCTACGAGCAGTACTTC.

The genes are TRBV7-2 and TRBJ2-2; D gene unclear. The V gene lost 2 bases and the J gene lost 2 bases, with 9 bases spanning the gap. This CDR3 is 15 amino acids long. The germline CDR1 and CDR2 sequences are SGHTA and FQGNSA. Here the CDR3 reads CASSLRWENTGELFF. For the CDR3, the DNA is TGTGCCAGCAGCTTACGTTGGGAAAACACCGGGGAGCTGTTTTTT. The entire variable domain, with the rest obtained from reference TRBV7-2 and TRBJ2-2, is as follows: GAGVSQSPSNKVTEKGKDVELRCDPISGHTALYWYRQSLGQGLEFLIYFQGNSAPDKSGLPSDRFSAERTGGSVSTLTIQRTQQEDSAVYLCASSLRWENTGELFFGEGSRLTVL.

This clonotype was found many times. The chain links TRBV6-1 to TRBJ2-7, with 8 bases matching TRBD1. After removal of 2 bases from V and 6 bases from J, the junction contained 9 bases not matched to a gene. This CDR3 has 15 amino acids. The germline V gene has CDR1 MNHNS and CDR2 SASEGT. CDR3 protein: CASSEYGQGASEQYF. CDR3 sequence (DNA): TGTGCCAGCAGTGAATATGGGCAGGGGGCGAGCGAGCAGTACTTC.

This clonotype has a handful of counts. The rearrangement joins TRBV10-3 to TRBJ2-5, with D possibly matching TRBD1 (5 bases). The ends were cut back, 4 bases at V and 1 base at J, with 16 bases in the middle. Per the germline V gene, CDR1 is ENHRY and CDR2 is SYGVKD. This CDR3 has 16 amino acids. The DNA of the CDR3 is TGTGCCATCAGTGGTATGAAGGGGCACGTCCAAGAGACCCAGTACTTC. Amino acids: CAISGMKGHVQETQYF.

This clonotype appeared a few times. The rearrangement links TRBV7-9 to TRBJ2-6; the D is unclear. This CDR3 is 17 amino acids long. Per the germline V gene, CDR1 is SEHNR and CDR2 is FQNEAQ (reference sequence). V shed 5 bases and J shed 2 bases, with 16 bases lying between them. The CDR3 DNA sequence: TGTGCCAGCAGCCCCCCCGGACGGAAAGCTGGGGCCAACGTCCTGACTTTC. This gives the protein CASSPPGRKAGANVLTF.

This clonotype was seen a few times. The chain couples TRBV6-6 to TRBJ1-1, with TRBD1 matching 10 bases. The CDR3 has 14 amino acids. With 6 bases clipped from V and 5 bases from J, the junction kept 6 bases outside the gene matches. Germline V gene lookup returns CDR1 MNHNY and CDR2 SVGAGI (reference sequence). The chain's CDR3 is CASRNGQGGTEAFF. CDR3 in DNA: TGTGCCAGCAGAAATGGACAGGGGGGAACTGAAGCTTTCTTT.

The chain uses TRBV6-5 and TRBJ1-5, with D unresolved. Trimming stripped 8 bases from V and 7 bases from J, with 6 bases between. From germline, CDR1 is MNHEY and CDR2 SVGAGI. This CDR3 contains 10 residues. CDR3 nucleotides: TGTGCCAGCGGGTTCCAGCCCCAGCATTTT. Its translation is CASGFQPQHF.

This chain joins TRBV10-3 and TRBJ2-2, with D possibly matching TRBD2 (6 bases). The V end was cut by 6 bases, the J end by 4 bases, with 18 bases between. The CDR3 contains 16 residues. Germline CDR1 and CDR2: ENHRY and SYGVKD. The DNA of the CDR3 is TGTGCCATCAGGGATAATACGGGAGCGGCCACCGGGGAGCTGTTTTTT. This translates into CAIRDNTGAATGELFF.

This chain joins TRBV11-2 and TRBJ2-3; D not certain. V lost 6 bases, J lost 2 bases, and 15 bases lay in between. The length of the CDR3 is 15 residues. In germline, CDR1 is SGHAT, CDR2 FQNNGV. In DNA form, the CDR3 reads TGTGCCAGCAGGGATGGGCGGAGACCCACAGATACGCAGTATTTT. It yields the protein CASRDGRRPTDTQYF.

There are a few counts of this clonotype. CDR3 DNA: TGCGCCAGCAGCCTCGACCCCCAGGTAGGGTCTAGCACAGATACGCAGTATTTT. As protein: CASSLDPQVGSSTDTQYF. This sequence joins TRBV4-3 and TRBJ2-3; D unresolved. Germline CDR1 reads LGHNA; CDR2 reads YSLEER. The CDR3 consists of 18 residues. The V end was cut by 4 bases, the J end by 0 bases, with 20 bases between.

This clonotype was picked up a small number of times. J is TRBJ1-1 and V is TRBV28; 7 nucleotides agree with TRBD1. CDR3 length: 15 residues. The germline CDR1 and CDR2 sequences are MDHEN and SYDVKM. Trimming at V came to 5 bases and at J to 1 base, leaving 7 bases not matched to a gene. The DNA for the CDR3 is TGTGCCAGCAGTCCCCAGGGGGGAAGGAACACTGAAGCTTTCTTT. Protein sequence: CASSPQGGRNTEAFF. The whole variable domain, remainder taken from reference TRBV28 and TRBJ1-1, is DVKVTQSSRYLVKRTGEKVFLECVQDMDHENMFWYRQDPGLGLRLIYFSYDVKMKEKGDIPEGYSVSREKKERFSLILESASTNQTSMYLCASSPQGGRNTEAFFGQGTRLTVV.

The chain recombines TRBV4-3 with TRBJ1-5; the D gene is possibly TRBD1 (5 bases). This CDR3 comprises 13 residues. Trimming pared 5 bases from V and 4 bases from J, leaving 9 bases between. Germline V gene sequence: CDR1 LGHNA, CDR2 YSLEER. The CDR3 coding sequence is TGCGCCAGCAGCGAGGGGAGAAATCAGCCCCAGCATTTT. Translation: CASSEGRNQPQHF.